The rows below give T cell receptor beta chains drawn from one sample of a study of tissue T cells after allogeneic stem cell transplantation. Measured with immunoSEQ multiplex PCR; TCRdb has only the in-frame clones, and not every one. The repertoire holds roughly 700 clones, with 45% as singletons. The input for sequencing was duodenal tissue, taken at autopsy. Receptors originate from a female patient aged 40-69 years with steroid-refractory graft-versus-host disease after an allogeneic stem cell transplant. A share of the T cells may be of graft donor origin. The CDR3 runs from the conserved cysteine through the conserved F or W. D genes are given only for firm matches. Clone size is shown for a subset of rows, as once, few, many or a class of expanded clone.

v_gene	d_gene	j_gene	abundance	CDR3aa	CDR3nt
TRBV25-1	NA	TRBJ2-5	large	CASSDWSSSETQYF	TGTGCCAGCAGTGACTGGTCCAGCTCCGAGACCCAGTACTTC
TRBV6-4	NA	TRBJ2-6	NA	CASSDSRGSGANVLTF	TGTGCCAGCAGTGACTCGCGGGGTTCTGGGGCCAACGTCCTGACTTTC
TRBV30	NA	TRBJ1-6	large	CAWSVTRTLHF	TGTGCCTGGAGTGTAACTAGAACCCTCCACTTT
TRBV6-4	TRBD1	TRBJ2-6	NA	CASSPGQGYSGANVLTF	TGTGCCAGCTCACCGGGACAGGGGTATTCTGGGGCCAACGTCCTGACTTTC
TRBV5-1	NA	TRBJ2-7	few	CASSPPDRGYEQYF	TGCGCCAGCAGCCCCCCGGACCGAGGGTACGAGCAGTACTTC
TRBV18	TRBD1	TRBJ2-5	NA	CASSPQQGTETQYF	TGTGCCAGCTCACCACAACAGGGGACAGAGACCCAGTACTTC
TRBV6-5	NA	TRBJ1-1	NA	CASSYGGQLNTEAFF	TGTGCCAGCAGTTACGGTGGACAATTGAACACTGAAGCTTTCTTT
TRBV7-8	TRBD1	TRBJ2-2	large	CASSLPGTGASNTGELFF	TGTGCCAGCAGCTTACCCGGGACAGGGGCCTCGAACACCGGGGAGCTGTTTTTT
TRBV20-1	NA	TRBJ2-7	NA	CSAFHYEQYF	TGCAGTGCTTTTCACTACGAGCAGTACTTC
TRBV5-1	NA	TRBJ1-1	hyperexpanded	CASSSTGNTEAFF	TGCGCCAGCAGCTCGACCGGGAACACTGAAGCTTTCTTT
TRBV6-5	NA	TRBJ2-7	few	CASAETRYEQYF	TGTGCCAGCGCGGAAACTAGATACGAGCAGTACTTC
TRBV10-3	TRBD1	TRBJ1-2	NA	CAISEGRDSYGYTF	TGTGCCATCAGTGAAGGAAGGGACAGCTATGGCTACACCTTC
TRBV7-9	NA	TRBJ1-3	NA	CASGIVHRNTIYF	TGTGCCAGCGGGATCGTCCATCGAAACACCATATATTTT
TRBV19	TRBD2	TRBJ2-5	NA	CASKGLAGETQYF	TGTGCCAGTAAAGGACTAGCGGGTGAGACCCAGTACTTC
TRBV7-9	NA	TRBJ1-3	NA	CASSSRTGNTIYF	TGTGCCAGCAGCTCCCGGACTGGAAACACCATATATTTT
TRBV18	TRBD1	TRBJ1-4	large	CASSQGQVVEKLFF	TGTGCCAGCTCACAGGGACAGGTGGTTGAAAAACTGTTTTTT
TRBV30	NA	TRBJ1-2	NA	CAWSGGFGYTF	TGTGCCTGGAGTGGGGGATTTGGCTACACCTTC
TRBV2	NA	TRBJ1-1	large	CASSVGRGNTEAFF	TGTGCCAGCAGTGTTGGCAGGGGGAACACTGAAGCTTTCTTT
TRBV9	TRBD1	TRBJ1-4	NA	CASSVGDRGNEKLFF	TGTGCCAGCAGCGTGGGGGACAGGGGGAATGAAAAACTGTTTTTT
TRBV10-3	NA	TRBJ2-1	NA	CAISESRLKLLYNEQFF	TGTGCCATCAGTGAGTCTAGACTAAAACTGCTCTACAATGAGCAGTTCTTC
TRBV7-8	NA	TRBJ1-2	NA	CASSLASYGYTF	TGTGCCAGCAGCCTAGCCAGCTATGGCTACACCTTC
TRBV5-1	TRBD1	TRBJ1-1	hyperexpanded	CASSPGGRTEAFF	TGCGCCAGCAGCCCAGGGGGCCGGACTGAAGCTTTCTTT
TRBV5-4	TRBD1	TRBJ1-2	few	CASSWDSLGYGYTF	TGTGCCAGCAGCTGGGACAGCCTTGGCTATGGCTACACCTTC
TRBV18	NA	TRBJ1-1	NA	CASSPQERNTEAFF	TGTGCCAGCTCACCGCAGGAGAGGAACACTGAAGCTTTCTTT
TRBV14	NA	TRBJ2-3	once	CASSHIRRGLGDTQYF	TGTGCCAGCAGCCATATACGGCGGGGGCTGGGAGATACGCAGTATTTT
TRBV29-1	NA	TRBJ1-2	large	CSVGTSRDGYTF	TGCAGCGTTGGTACCTCCCGGGATGGCTACACCTTC
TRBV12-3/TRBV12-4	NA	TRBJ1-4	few	CASSETGEKLFF	TGTGCCAGCAGTGAGACGGGAGAAAAACTGTTTTTT
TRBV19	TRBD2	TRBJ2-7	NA	CASSPRLAATYEQYF	TGTGCCAGTAGTCCAAGACTAGCGGCGACCTACGAGCAGTACTTC
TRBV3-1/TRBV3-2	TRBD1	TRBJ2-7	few	CASSQVSPGQVPGHSYEQYF	TGTGCCAGCAGCCAAGTTAGCCCGGGACAGGTCCCAGGCCATTCCTACGAGCAGTACTTC
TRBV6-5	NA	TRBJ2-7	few	CASSYSRRVEQYF	TGTGCCAGCAGTTACTCGCGCAGGGTCGAGCAGTACTTC
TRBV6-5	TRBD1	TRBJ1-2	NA	CASRRQGWDYGYTF	TGTGCCAGCAGGAGACAGGGCTGGGACTATGGCTACACCTTC
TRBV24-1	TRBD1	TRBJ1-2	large	CATSAWEGQIHGYTF	TGTGCCACCAGTGCCTGGGAGGGACAGATCCATGGCTACACCTTC
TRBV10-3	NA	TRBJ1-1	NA	CAIRNQGGNTEAFF	TGTGCCATCAGGAATCAGGGAGGAAACACTGAAGCTTTCTTT
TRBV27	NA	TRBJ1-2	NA	CASSLVAFGYGYTF	TGTGCCAGCAGTTTAGTTGCATTTGGCTATGGCTACACCTTC
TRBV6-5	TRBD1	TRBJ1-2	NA	CASNTGTGGRGYTF	TGTGCCAGCAATACCGGGACAGGGGGCAGGGGCTACACCTTC
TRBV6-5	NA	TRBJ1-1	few	CASSYSGRTEAFF	TGTGCCAGCAGTTACAGCGGGAGGACTGAAGCTTTCTTT
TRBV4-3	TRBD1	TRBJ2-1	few	CASSQRQGPYNEQFF	TGCGCCAGCAGCCAGCGACAGGGACCCTACAATGAGCAGTTCTTC
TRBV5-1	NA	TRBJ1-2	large	CASSPGQSSNYGYTF	TGCGCCAGCAGCCCCGGACAGTCCTCCAACTATGGCTACACCTTC
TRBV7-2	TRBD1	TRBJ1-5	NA	CASSLDRGGSNQPQHF	TGTGCCAGCAGCTTAGACAGGGGTGGGAGCAATCAGCCCCAGCATTTT
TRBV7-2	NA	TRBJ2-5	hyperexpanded	CASSSLRGAQYF	TGTGCCAGCAGCTCCCTAAGGGGGGCCCAGTACTTC
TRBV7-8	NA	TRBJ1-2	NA	CASSLVVHPGNYGYTF	TGTGCCAGCAGCTTAGTTGTTCATCCTGGTAACTATGGCTACACCTTC
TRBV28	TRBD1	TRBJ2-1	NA	CASSSQGAFYNEQFF	TGTGCCAGCAGCTCACAGGGGGCATTCTACAATGAGCAGTTCTTC
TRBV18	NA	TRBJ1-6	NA	CASSPYRDGDSPLHF	TGTGCCAGCTCACCATATCGAGACGGTGATTCACCCCTCCACTTT
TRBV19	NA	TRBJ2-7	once	CASSIALPGLDSYEQYF	TGTGCCAGTAGTATAGCCCTCCCGGGACTGGACTCCTACGAGCAGTACTTC
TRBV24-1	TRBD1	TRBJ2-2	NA	CATSDQTGTGRFTGELFF	TGTGCCACCAGTGATCAAACCGGGACAGGGAGGTTCACCGGGGAGCTGTTTTTT
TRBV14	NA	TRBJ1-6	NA	CASSPLVNSPLHF	TGTGCCAGCAGCCCCTTGGTGAATTCACCCCTCCACTTT
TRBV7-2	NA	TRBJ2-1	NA	CASSLGDNNEQFF	TGTGCCAGCAGCCTGGGGGACAACAATGAGCAGTTCTTC